A single sample gave rise to the 32 T cell receptor beta chains below, sequenced in a study of shared clonotypes between healthy human individuals. It was CD45RO-negative cells, positively selected for CCR7, that made up naive CD8 cells, with terminally differentiated effector memory CD45RA+ cells excluded. Here immunoSEQ multiplex PCR was the method, and the copy in TCRdb shows in-frame clones only, minus some. Of hundreds of thousands of clones in the sample, 90% to 97% are singletons; the top ten hold less than 0.13%. The sample consisted of naive CD8+ T cells sorted from blood. These receptors were taken from a woman between 25 and 40 years old in good health.

DNA of the CDR3: TGTGCCAGCAGTTTAGTGGGACTCCTCTATGGCTACACCTTC. This sequence encodes CASSLVGLLYGYTF. The chain couples TRBV28 to TRBJ1-2; maybe TRBD1 (5 bases). V was trimmed by 2 bases and J by 4 bases, leaving 11 bases between them. The CDR3 has 14 residues. CDR1 MDHEN and CDR2 SYDVKM come from the germline V gene.

V and J are TRBV5-4 and TRBJ2-1; 9 positions agree with TRBD2. Germline V gene lookup returns CDR1 SGHNT and CDR2 YYREEE (reference sequence). The CDR3 is 15 residues long. The ends lost 0 bases at V and 6 bases at J; junction bases unmatched: 4. CDR3 coding DNA: TGTGCCAGCAGCTTGGGGGCGGGAGGGGGCAATGAGCAGTTCTTC. Translation: CASSLGAGGGNEQFF.

The genes are TRBV27 and TRBJ2-7; D is uncertain. V was trimmed by 7 bases and J by 0 bases, leaving 10 bases between them. Germline V CDR1 and CDR2: MNHEY, SMNVEV (reference sequence). This CDR3 has 13 amino acids. CDR3 in amino acids: CASKLRDSYEQYF. The CDR3 region has the DNA TGTGCCAGCAAGTTAAGAGACTCCTACGAGCAGTACTTC.

The chain joins TRBV7-8 to TRBJ2-1, with 9 bases that match TRBD2. This CDR3 has 17 amino acids. After removal of 1 base from V and 3 bases from J, the junction contained 7 bases not matched to a gene. The germline gives CDR1 SGHVS, CDR2 FQNEAQ. CDR3 region: CASSLVPPREGYNEQFF. The CDR3 bases are TGTGCCAGCAGCTTAGTGCCCCCGCGGGAGGGCTACAATGAGCAGTTCTTC. The full variable domain, with the rest looked up from reference TRBV7-8 and TRBJ2-1, is GAGVSQSPRYKVAKRGQDVALRCDPISGHVSLFWYQQALGQGPEFLTYFQNEAQLDKSGLPSDRFFAERPEGSVSTLKIQRTQQEDSAVYLCASSLVPPREGYNEQFFGPGTRLTVL.

This sequence joins TRBV6-1 and TRBJ2-1; TRBD2 agrees at 8 bases. V was clipped by 6 bases and J by 10 bases; unmatched bases: 11. Germline V gene data show CDR1 as MNHNS and CDR2 as SASEGT. CDR3 length: 14 amino acids. CDR3 DNA sequence: TGTGCCAGCAGCCTCCGGGGGGGATGGGGCGAGCAGTTCTTC. Translated, it gives CASSLRGGWGEQFF.

Regarding this clone: Additional DNA sequences in this sample encode the identical CDR3. The CDR3 bases are TGCGCCAGCAGTGACAGGGACTACGAGCAGTACTTC. This encodes CASSDRDYEQYF. This rearrangement joins TRBV10-2 to TRBJ2-7; tentatively, D is TRBD1 (5 bases). Germline values: CDR1 WSHSY, CDR2 SAAADI. Trimming left V 3 bases short and J 3 bases short, with 6 bases between. The CDR3 length is 12 residues.

The chain combines TRBV9 with TRBJ2-3, with D unresolved. Germline V CDR1 and CDR2: SGDLS, YYNGEE. Trimming left V 0 bases short and J 0 bases short, with 11 bases between. CDR3 length: 16 residues. This CDR3 reads CASSVGLKASTDTQYF. CDR3 in DNA: TGTGCCAGCAGCGTAGGACTGAAAGCTAGCACAGATACGCAGTATTTT.

This chain connects TRBV7-8 to TRBJ2-1, with D perhaps TRBD1 (6 bases). There are 15 residues in the CDR3. The V end lost 2 bases, the J end lost 0 bases, and 8 bases lay between the germline ends. Germline V gives CDR1 SGHVS, CDR2 FQNEAQ. The CDR3 reads CASSLTGSSYNEQFF. CDR3 bases: TGTGCCAGCAGCTTAACAGGGAGCTCCTACAATGAGCAGTTCTTC.

The CDR3, as DNA: TGTGCCAGTAGTATAGCGGAGGGGACGTGGACAGATACGCAGTATTTT. Translation gives CASSIAEGTWTDTQYF. The chain links TRBV19 to TRBJ2-3; the D gene is possibly TRBD2 (6 bases). Germline V gene lookup returns CDR1 LNHDA and CDR2 SQIVND (reference sequence). Trimming pared 1 base from V and 3 bases from J, leaving 14 bases between. This CDR3 spans 16 amino acids.

V and J are TRBV7-9 and TRBJ2-3, with TRBD2 identical over 11 bases. CDR3 length: 16 amino acids. J lost 4 bases, V lost 6 bases, and 9 bases had no gene match. CDR1 is SEHNR, CDR2 FQNEAQ, per germline (reference sequence). CDR3 region: CASSFSGRAFADTQYF. Here the CDR3 DNA reads TGTGCCAGCAGTTTTAGCGGGAGGGCCTTTGCAGATACGCAGTATTTT. The full variable domain, its missing parts supplied by reference TRBV7-9 and TRBJ2-3, is DTGVSQNPRHKITKRGQNVTFRCDPISEHNRLYWYRQTLGQGPEFLTYFQNEAQLEKSRLLSDRFSAERPKGSFSTLEIQRTEQGDSAMYLCASSFSGRAFADTQYFGPGTRLTVL.

J is TRBJ2-2 and V is TRBV28; no clear D gene. The V gene lost 7 bases and the J gene lost 7 bases, with 10 bases spanning the gap. This CDR3 has 12 residues. Germline CDR1 and CDR2: MDHEN and SYDVKM. The CDR3 is CASTQVGGELFF. DNA for the CDR3: TGTGCCAGCACCCAAGTAGGCGGGGAGCTGTTTTTT.

The chain recombines TRBV19 with TRBJ2-1, with TRBD2 matching 7 bases. The CDR3 is 17 residues long. CDR1 is LNHDA, CDR2 SQIVND, per germline (reference sequence). V shed 2 bases and J 4 bases; nucleotides not matched to a gene: 11. In DNA, the CDR3 is TGTGCCAGTAGTATAACCCTTTCTAGCGGAGTTTACAATGAGCAGTTCTTC. As protein: CASSITLSSGVYNEQFF.

The V call is TRBV4-1, the J call TRBJ2-7, with 7 positions matching TRBD1. The CDR3 sequence is 15 residues long. CDR1 MGHRA and CDR2 YSYEKL come from the germline V gene. V shed 2 bases and J 2 bases; nucleotides not matched to a gene: 6. The DNA for the CDR3 is TGCGCCAGCAGCCAAACGGGACAGCTTCCCTACGAGCAGTACTTC. Translation: CASSQTGQLPYEQYF.

V and J are TRBV11-2 and TRBJ1-1; unclear D gene. This CDR3 is built from 15 residues. The ends were cut back, 5 bases at V and 1 base at J, with 14 bases in the middle. CDR1 SGHAT and CDR2 FQNNGV come from the germline V gene. DNA for the CDR3: TGTGCCAGCAGCGCGAGGCGGCAAGAGAACACTGAAGCTTTCTTT. This codes for CASSARRQENTEAFF.

The chain has TRBV30 and TRBJ2-2; 7 bases are a match to TRBD2. CDR3 length: 16 residues. V gave up 7 bases and J gave up 0 bases; unmatched junction bases: 11. Germline CDR1 and CDR2: GTSNPN and SVGIG (reference sequence). In DNA form, the CDR3 reads TGTGCCTCCCTCCTAGCGGAAGTATCGAACACCGGGGAGCTGTTTTTT. Translated: CASLLAEVSNTGELFF.

The V gene is TRBV11-2, the J gene TRBJ2-2; D might be TRBD1 (5 bases). The germline V and J ends were trimmed by 10 bases and 1 base, with 16 bases remaining between them. Per the germline V gene, CDR1 is SGHAT and CDR2 is FQNNGV. This CDR3 is 15 amino acids long. The CDR3 DNA reads as TGTGCCACAAAGGAGACAGATCTGAACACCGGGGAGCTGTTTTTT. It encodes CATKETDLNTGELFF.

This clone was picked up one time. This chain uses TRBV2 with TRBJ2-2, with D possibly TRBD1 on 5 matching bases. Germline V gene lookup returns CDR1 SNHLY and CDR2 FYNNEI. This CDR3 spans 12 amino acids. Trimming cost V 10 bases and J 6 bases, with 12 bases left between them. CDR3 loop: CATRVRAGELFF. The CDR3 DNA follows: TGTGCCACCAGGGTTCGGGCCGGGGAGCTGTTTTTT. The variable domain in full, with the rest retrieved from reference TRBV2 and TRBJ2-2, is EPEVTQTPSHQVTQMGQEVILRCVPISNHLYFYWYRQILGQKVEFLVSFYNNEISEKSEIFDDQFSVERPDGSNFTLKIRSTKLEDSAMYFCATRVRAGELFFGEGSRLTVL.

This clone was observed once. The CDR3 region is CASSLIGAQVPYGYTF. The CDR3 DNA sequence: TGTGCCAGCAGTTTAATAGGGGCGCAGGTGCCCTATGGCTACACCTTC. The chain couples TRBV27 to TRBJ1-2, with D possibly matching TRBD1 (5 bases). Trimming pared 2 bases from V and 4 bases from J, leaving 17 bases between. CDR3 length: 16 residues. Looked up from germline, CDR1 is MNHEY and CDR2 is SMNVEV (reference sequence).

The CDR3 loop is CASSTGAGGYTF. The CDR3 coding sequence is TGTGCCAGCAGCACAGGGGCAGGGGGCTACACCTTC. The chain joins TRBV6-5 to TRBJ1-2; 7 positions agree with TRBD1. Germline loops: CDR1 MNHEY, CDR2 SVGAGI. CDR3 length: 12 amino acids. The V and J ends lost 6 bases and 8 bases, in that order; junction bases with no gene match: 6.

The rearrangement links TRBV27 to TRBJ1-2; possibly TRBD1 for D (5 bases). Germline CDR1 is MNHEY and CDR2 is SMNVEV (reference sequence). CDR3 length equals 15 residues. V was cut by 0 bases and J by 4 bases, with 12 bases left in between. CDR3 in DNA: TGTGCCAGCAGTTTATCCCAGGGAGTGGTCTATGGCTACACCTTC. Amino acids: CASSLSQGVVYGYTF.

The chain uses TRBV6-1 and TRBJ1-1; D gene unclear. From germline, CDR1 is MNHNS and CDR2 SASEGT. Deletions cut 3 bases from V and 6 bases from J, with 11 bases between. The CDR3 is 13 residues long. CDR3 bases: TGTGCCAGCAGTGACAACAACGGGTCTGAAGCTTTCTTT. This translates into CASSDNNGSEAFF.

This chain connects TRBV27 to TRBJ2-7, with D possibly TRBD2 on 6 matching bases. Trimming took 3 bases from V and 4 from J, leaving 13 bases between them. Germline V gives CDR1 MNHEY, CDR2 SMNVEV (reference sequence). The CDR3 is 14 amino acids. CDR3 amino acids: CASSFGGNRYEQYF. The CDR3, as DNA: TGTGCCAGCAGTTTCGGAGGGAATAGGTACGAGCAGTACTTC.

This chain connects TRBV27 to TRBJ2-1; D gene ambiguous. The CDR3 runs to 16 residues. V lost 3 bases and J lost 1, with 13 bases in between. CDR1 is MNHEY and CDR2 is SMNVEV in the germline V gene (reference sequence). CDR3: CASSFTGGSSYNEQFF. The CDR3 DNA reads TGTGCCAGCAGTTTTACTGGCGGATCTTCCTACAATGAGCAGTTCTTC.

The J gene is TRBJ2-3, the V gene TRBV27, with 13 bases aligning to TRBD2. V dropped 4 bases and J dropped 9; count of bases not matched to a gene: 7. Germline V lookup: CDR1 MNHEY, CDR2 SMNVEV (reference sequence). This CDR3 contains 15 residues. The CDR3 protein is CASSSGTSGKGTQYF. The CDR3, as DNA: TGTGCCAGCAGTTCAGGGACTAGCGGGAAGGGGACGCAGTATTTT.

The chain is built from TRBV5-1 and TRBJ2-2; 9 bases are a match to TRBD1. Germline-derived CDR1 and CDR2 are SGHRS and YFSETQ. The CDR3 covers 15 residues. J was trimmed by 6 bases and V by 4 bases; bases with no gene match: 7. CDR3 residues: CASSPGQGRAGELFF. The CDR3, as DNA: TGCGCCAGCAGCCCAGGACAGGGGCGGGCCGGGGAGCTGTTTTTT.

CDR3 DNA: TGTGCCAGCAGCGGAGGGGTTTCTAGCTCCTACGAGCAGTACTTC. It encodes CASSGGVSSSYEQYF. The genes are TRBV13 and TRBJ2-7, with D possibly being TRBD2 (6 bases). The CDR3 loop spans 15 amino acids. Germline lookup yields CDR1 PRHDT and CDR2 FYEKMQ (reference sequence). V gave up 5 bases and J gave up 0 bases, with 14 bases separating them.

The rearrangement links TRBV28 to TRBJ2-3, with 7 bases that match TRBD1. The CDR3 totals 16 residues. V dropped 5 bases and J dropped 1; count of bases not matched to a gene: 9. Per germline, CDR1 MDHEN and CDR2 SYDVKM. The CDR3 spells CASSPADRARTDTQYF. DNA for the CDR3: TGTGCCAGCAGTCCGGCCGACAGGGCCCGCACAGATACGCAGTATTTT. The whole variable domain, filled in from reference TRBV28 and TRBJ2-3, reads DVKVTQSSRYLVKRTGEKVFLECVQDMDHENMFWYRQDPGLGLRLIYFSYDVKMKEKGDIPEGYSVSREKKERFSLILESASTNQTSMYLCASSPADRARTDTQYFGPGTRLTVL.

This clone was detected once. V is TRBV29-1 and J is TRBJ2-7; D uncertain. V was cut by 7 bases and J by 6 bases, with 13 bases left in between. Germline lookup yields CDR1 SQVTM and CDR2 ANQGSEA. The CDR3 totals 11 residues. For the CDR3, the DNA is TGCAGCGGTTATTTAAGTGGCGAGCAGTACTTC. It codes for CSGYLSGEQYF.

V gene TRBV11-3 combines with J gene TRBJ2-2; a weak D match, TRBD2 (6 bases). Germline values: CDR1 SGHNT, CDR2 YENEEA. This CDR3 contains 15 residues. V gave up 5 bases and J gave up 7 bases, with 17 bases separating them. In DNA, the CDR3 is TGTGCCAGCAGCCCAGGAGGGGTAACGGGCGGGGAGCTGTTTTTT. Translating it yields CASSPGGVTGGELFF.

The rearrangement links TRBV27 to TRBJ2-4; a weak D match, TRBD1 (5 bases). The CDR3 loop spans 11 amino acids. CDR1 MNHEY and CDR2 SMNVEV come from the germline V gene (reference sequence). V was pared by 7 bases and J by 7 bases, with 8 bases between. The CDR3 sequence: CASKAGNIQYF. CDR3 coding DNA: TGTGCCAGCAAGGCAGGGAACATTCAGTACTTC.

With regard to this clone: Its ends do not fully match the called genes, so a read error is possible. The CDR3 DNA reads as TGTGCCAGCAGTGAAAGGGACAGGGACTACAAGCAGTACTTC. Protein sequence: CASSERDRDYKQYF. The rearrangement joins TRBV6-4 to TRBJ2-7; 9 bases line up with TRBD1. The CDR3 consists of 14 residues. In germline, CDR1 is MRHNA, CDR2 SNTAGT.

This clone has only one observation. This chain uses TRBV6-1 with TRBJ2-7; D is perhaps TRBD2 (5 bases). V was clipped by 4 bases and J by 1 base, with 14 bases between them. Germline CDR1 is MNHNS and CDR2 is SASEGT. This CDR3 comprises 15 residues. The DNA of the CDR3 is TGTGCCAGCAGTGCTGAAGTTGGCGGGTCCTACGAGCAGTACTTC. Encoded protein: CASSAEVGGSYEQYF.